This passage covers 16 T cell receptor beta chains from one sample sequenced in a study of cytomegalovirus exposure and HLA in healthy donors. PCR primers comprised 60 Vbeta and 13 Jbeta primers. TCRdb's table, derived via immunoSEQ multiplex PCR, lists solely in-frame clones and lacks some. The sample has around 94,000 clones; roughly 78% are singletons. The sample taken for sequencing was PBMCs. These receptors came from a male donor in good health and CMV-seropositive.

This clone appeared a few times. The rearrangement links TRBV6-6 to TRBJ1-3; 9 bases line up with TRBD1. The CDR3 loop spans 15 amino acids. The trim removed 8 bases at V and 3 bases at J, leaving 8 bases unmatched. Germline-derived CDR1 and CDR2 are MNHNY and SVGAGI (reference sequence). The CDR3 sequence: CASGSRTGVGNTIYF. As DNA, the CDR3 is TGTGCCAGCGGATCCAGGACAGGGGTTGGAAACACCATATATTTT.

This clone has only a few counts. The rearrangement joins TRBV27 to TRBJ1-2; weak D call: TRBD1 (6 bases). Deletions cut 6 bases from V and 7 bases from J, with 15 bases between. The germline V gene encodes CDR1 MNHEY and CDR2 SMNVEV (reference sequence). The CDR3 loop spans 13 amino acids. CDR3 sequence reads: CASRQGRSAGYTF. The CDR3 region has the DNA TGTGCCAGCAGGCAGGGGCGTTCGGCTGGCTACACCTTC.

In its sample, this clone was seen a few times. The chain carries TRBV5-1 and TRBJ2-1; 7 bases agree with TRBD2. V was clipped by 0 bases and J by 3 bases; unmatched bases: 3. The CDR3 is 15 amino acids. Germline values: CDR1 SGHRS, CDR2 YFSETQ. CDR3 DNA: TGCGCCAGCAGCTTGGCAAGGACTAGCTACAATGAGCAGTTCTTC. It is translated as CASSLARTSYNEQFF.

The chain carries TRBV18 and TRBJ2-3; perhaps TRBD1 as D (5 bases). The CDR3 is 13 residues long. The V and J ends lost 4 bases and 5 bases respectively, with 10 bases between them. The germline V gene encodes CDR1 KGHSH and CDR2 LQKENI. This CDR3 reads CASSLTRGDTQYF. The CDR3 nucleotides read TGTGCCAGCTCACTTACAAGGGGAGATACGCAGTATTTT.

The genes are TRBV30 and TRBJ2-1; D is possibly TRBD1 (5 bases). The CDR3 sequence is 20 residues long. Trimming shortened V by 8 bases and J by 7 bases, and 39 bases separated the two germline ends. The V gene's germline CDR1 is GTSNPN and CDR2 SVGIG (reference sequence). CDR3 sequence reads: CAVYLLPSSRSTTKGNEQFF. In nucleotides, the CDR3 is TGTGCCGTCTATTTGCTCCCCTCCAGCCGCTCTACGACAAAGGGGAATGAGCAGTTCTTC.

The chain is built from TRBV6-5 and TRBJ2-1, with 9 positions matching TRBD2. V shed 8 bases, J shed 3 bases, and the junction held 5 bases outside the gene matches. The CDR3 has 14 amino acids. Germline assignment: CDR1 MNHEY and CDR2 SVGAGI. CDR3 DNA sequence: TGTGCCAGCCAAGCGGGGGGTAACTACAATGAGCAGTTCTTC. Its protein product is CASQAGGNYNEQFF.

A single count supports this clone. This rearrangement joins TRBV28 to TRBJ1-5; 9 bases agree with TRBD1. From germline, CDR1 is MDHEN and CDR2 SYDVKM. Germline trimming cut 1 base from V and 5 bases from J; bases unmatched to any gene: 3. The CDR3 sequence is 15 residues long. In DNA form, the CDR3 reads TGTGCCAGCAGTTTATCGGGACAGGGTCATCAGCCCCAGCATTTT. It yields the protein CASSLSGQGHQPQHF.

The rearrangement joins TRBV5-1 to TRBJ1-1; possibly TRBD1 for D (6 bases). V dropped 3 bases and J dropped 0 bases, with 9 bases sitting between them. Germline V gene lookup returns CDR1 SGHRS and CDR2 YFSETQ. The CDR3 runs 14 residues. CDR3 nucleotides: TGCGCCAGCAGCTGGGGGACATTGAACACTGAAGCTTTCTTT. It codes for CASSWGTLNTEAFF.

The chain employs TRBV7-9 and TRBJ2-3; 9 bases match TRBD2. The CDR3 loop spans 15 amino acids. Losses at the gene ends were 3 bases for V and 7 bases for J; bases not matched to a gene: 8. Looked up from germline, CDR1 is SEHNR and CDR2 is FQNEAQ (reference sequence). The CDR3, as DNA: TGTGCCAGCAGCTTCGCGGGGGGGCCCTCAAATACGCAGTATTTT. Residues: CASSFAGGPSNTQYF.

The chain combines TRBV21-1 with TRBJ2-5; the table names TRBD2, a call not compared with the DNA. TRBV21-1 is a known pseudogene. The CDR3 is 16 amino acids. CDR3 nucleotide sequence: TGTGCCAGCAGCACGGGGGGGAACAGAACTCAAGAGACCCAGTACTTC. Its translation: CASSTGGNRTQETQYF.

The V call is TRBV18, the J call TRBJ1-2; 8 bases fit TRBD1. Germline values: CDR1 KGHSH, CDR2 LQKENI. The CDR3 totals 14 residues. J lost 2 bases, V lost 3 bases, and 2 bases had no gene match. Written as DNA, the CDR3 is TGTGCCAGCTCACCGGGACAGGAGAACTATGGCTACACCTTC. It yields the protein CASSPGQENYGYTF.

The rearrangement joins TRBV6-5 to TRBJ2-2; 7 positions agree with TRBD2. In germline, CDR1 is MNHEY, CDR2 SVGAGI. The CDR3 extends over 16 amino acids. Trimming removed 4 bases from V and 4 bases from J; junction bases left unmatched: 9. In nucleotides, the CDR3 is TGTGCCAGCAGTTCTCCCCGGGGGAGGGGCACCGGGGAGCTGTTTTTT. It is translated as CASSSPRGRGTGELFF.

The V and J genes are TRBV9 and TRBJ2-1, with 9 bases lining up with TRBD2. This CDR3 has 16 amino acids. Trimming removed 0 bases from V and 9 bases from J; junction bases left unmatched: 10. The germline V gene has CDR1 SGDLS and CDR2 YYNGEE. The CDR3 region is CASSVGSRGGGSEQFF. The CDR3 coding sequence is TGTGCCAGCAGCGTAGGTTCGCGGGGGGGCGGTAGTGAGCAGTTCTTC. Filled out from reference TRBV9 and TRBJ2-1, the complete variable domain reads DSGVTQTPKHLITATGQRVTLRCSPRSGDLSVYWYQQSLDQGLQFLIQYYNGEERAKGNILERFSAQQFPDLHSELNLSSLELGDSALYFCASSVGSRGGGSEQFFGPGTRLTVL.

The V gene is TRBV10-1, the J gene TRBJ1-1; 7 positions match TRBD1. V dropped 5 bases and J dropped 6; count of bases not matched to a gene: 6. Germline V CDR1 and CDR2: WNHNN, SYGVQD (reference sequence). The CDR3 sequence is 13 residues long. The CDR3 loop is CASSHQGVAEAFF. The CDR3 DNA reads as TGCGCCAGCAGTCATCAGGGGGTAGCTGAAGCTTTCTTT.

The rearrangement links TRBV20-1 to TRBJ1-3; 7 bases align to TRBD1. The CDR3 loop spans 10 amino acids. Germline V lookup: CDR1 DFQATT, CDR2 SNEGSKA (reference sequence). V shed 3 bases, J shed 14 bases, and the junction held 4 bases outside the gene matches. CDR3 sequence: CSARAGGLYF. The CDR3 bases are TGCAGTGCTAGGGCAGGGGGGCTATATTTT.

J is TRBJ2-3 and V is TRBV29-1; TRBD1 aligns across 7 bases. From germline, CDR1 is SQVTM and CDR2 ANQGSEA. Trimming removed 2 bases from V and 1 base from J; junction bases left unmatched: 0. This CDR3 has 13 amino acids. CDR3 nucleotide sequence: TGCAGCGTTGAACAGGGGGGCACAGATACGCAGTATTTT. Translated, it gives CSVEQGGTDTQYF.